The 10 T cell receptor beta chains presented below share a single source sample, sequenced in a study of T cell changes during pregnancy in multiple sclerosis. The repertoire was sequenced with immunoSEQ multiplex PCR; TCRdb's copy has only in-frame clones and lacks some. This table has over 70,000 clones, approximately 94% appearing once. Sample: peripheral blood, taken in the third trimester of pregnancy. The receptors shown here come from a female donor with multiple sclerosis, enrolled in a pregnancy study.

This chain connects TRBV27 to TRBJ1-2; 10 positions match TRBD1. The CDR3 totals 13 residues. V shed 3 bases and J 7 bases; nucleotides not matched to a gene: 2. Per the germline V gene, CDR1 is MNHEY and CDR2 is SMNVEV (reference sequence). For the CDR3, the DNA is TGTGCCAGCAGTTTCGGACAGGGGGGTGGCTACACCTTC. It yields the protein CASSFGQGGGYTF.

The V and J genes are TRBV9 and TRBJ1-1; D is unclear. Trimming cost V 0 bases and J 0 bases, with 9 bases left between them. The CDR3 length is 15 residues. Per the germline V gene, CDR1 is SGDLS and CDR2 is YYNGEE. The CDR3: CASSVGPELNTEAFF. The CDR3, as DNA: TGTGCCAGCAGCGTAGGCCCTGAGTTGAACACTGAAGCTTTCTTT.

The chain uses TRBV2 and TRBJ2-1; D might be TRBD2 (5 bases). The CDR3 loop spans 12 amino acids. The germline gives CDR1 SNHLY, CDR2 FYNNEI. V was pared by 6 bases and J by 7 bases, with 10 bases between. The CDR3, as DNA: TGTGCCAGCAGCGCGACGGGAAATGAGCAGTTCTTC. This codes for CASSATGNEQFF. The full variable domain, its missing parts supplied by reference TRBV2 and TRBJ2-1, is EPEVTQTPSHQVTQMGQEVILRCVPISNHLYFYWYRQILGQKVEFLVSFYNNEISEKSEIFDDQFSVERPDGSNFTLKIRSTKLEDSAMYFCASSATGNEQFFGPGTRLTVL.

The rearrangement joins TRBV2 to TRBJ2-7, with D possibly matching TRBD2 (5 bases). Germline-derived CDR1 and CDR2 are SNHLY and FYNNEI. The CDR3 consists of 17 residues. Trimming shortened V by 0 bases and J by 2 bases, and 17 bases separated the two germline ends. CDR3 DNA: TGTGCCAGCAGTGAAGCGCTTCTTGAGGGTGAGACCTACGAGCAGTACTTC. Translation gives CASSEALLEGETYEQYF.

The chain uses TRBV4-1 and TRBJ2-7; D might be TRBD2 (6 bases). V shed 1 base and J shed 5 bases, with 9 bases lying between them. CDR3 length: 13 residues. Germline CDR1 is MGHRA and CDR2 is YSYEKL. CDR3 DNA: TGCGCCAGCAGCCAAGTCGGGGGAGACGAGCAGTACTTC. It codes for CASSQVGGDEQYF.

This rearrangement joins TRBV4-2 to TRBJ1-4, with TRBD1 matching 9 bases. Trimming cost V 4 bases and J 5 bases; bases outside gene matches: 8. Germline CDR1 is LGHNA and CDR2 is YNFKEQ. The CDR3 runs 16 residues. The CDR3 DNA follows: TGTGCCAGCAGCCTATTGGGGGGGACAGGGAATGAAAAACTGTTTTTT. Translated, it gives CASSLLGGTGNEKLFF.

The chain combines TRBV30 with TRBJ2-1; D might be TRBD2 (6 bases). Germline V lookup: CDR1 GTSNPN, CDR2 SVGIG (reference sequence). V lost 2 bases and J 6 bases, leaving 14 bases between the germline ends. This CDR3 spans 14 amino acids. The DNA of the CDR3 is TGTGCCTGGAGTCCTTCTAGCGATCTCAATGAGCAGTTCTTC. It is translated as CAWSPSSDLNEQFF.

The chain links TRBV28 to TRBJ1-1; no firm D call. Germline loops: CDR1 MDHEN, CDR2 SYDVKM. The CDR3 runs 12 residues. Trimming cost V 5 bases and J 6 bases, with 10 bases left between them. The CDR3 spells CASSPPTSEAFF. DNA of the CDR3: TGTGCCAGCAGTCCCCCGACATCTGAAGCTTTCTTT.

The CDR3 DNA is TGTGCCAGCAGTGAAAGGGCAGGGAAAGTTTCTGGGGCCAACGTCCTGACTTTC. The encoded protein is CASSERAGKVSGANVLTF. J is TRBJ2-6 and V is TRBV25-1; tentatively, D is TRBD1 (5 bases). The CDR3 has 18 amino acids. The germline V and J ends were trimmed by 2 bases and 1 base, with 15 bases remaining between them. Germline CDR1 and CDR2: MGHDK and SYGVNS.

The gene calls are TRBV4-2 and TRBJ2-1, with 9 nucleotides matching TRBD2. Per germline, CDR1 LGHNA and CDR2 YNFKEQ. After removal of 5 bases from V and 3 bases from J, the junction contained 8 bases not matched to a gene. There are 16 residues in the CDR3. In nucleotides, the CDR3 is TGTGCCAGCAGCGCGTCGGTAGCGGGAGACTACAATGAGCAGTTCTTC. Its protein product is CASSASVAGDYNEQFF.